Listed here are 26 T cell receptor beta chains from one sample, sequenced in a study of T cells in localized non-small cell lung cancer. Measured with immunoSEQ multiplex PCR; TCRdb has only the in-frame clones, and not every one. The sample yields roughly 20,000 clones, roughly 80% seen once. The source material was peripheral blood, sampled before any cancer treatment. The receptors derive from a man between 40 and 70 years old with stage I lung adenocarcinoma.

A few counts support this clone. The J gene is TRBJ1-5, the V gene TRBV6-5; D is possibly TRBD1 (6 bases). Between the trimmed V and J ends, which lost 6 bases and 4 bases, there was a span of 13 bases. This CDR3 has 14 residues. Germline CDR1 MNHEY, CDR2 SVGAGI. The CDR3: CASRKQGSNQPQHF. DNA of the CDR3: TGTGCCAGCAGAAAACAGGGAAGTAATCAGCCCCAGCATTTT.

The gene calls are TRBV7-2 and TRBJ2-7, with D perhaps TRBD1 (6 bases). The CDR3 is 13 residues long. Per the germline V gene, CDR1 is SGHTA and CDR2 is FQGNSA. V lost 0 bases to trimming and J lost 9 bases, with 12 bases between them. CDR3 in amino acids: CASSLAAGVGQYF. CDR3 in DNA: TGTGCCAGCAGCTTAGCAGCAGGGGTGGGGCAGTACTTC.

Here the CDR3 DNA reads TGTGCCAGCTCACCCTCCCAGCGGGGCCAAGAGACCCAGTACTTC. Protein: CASSPSQRGQETQYF. This chain uses TRBV18 with TRBJ2-5; 7 bases fit TRBD2. Trimming took 3 bases from V and 1 from J; bases not matched to a gene: 5. Germline-derived CDR1 and CDR2 are KGHSH and LQKENI. CDR3 size: 15 residues.

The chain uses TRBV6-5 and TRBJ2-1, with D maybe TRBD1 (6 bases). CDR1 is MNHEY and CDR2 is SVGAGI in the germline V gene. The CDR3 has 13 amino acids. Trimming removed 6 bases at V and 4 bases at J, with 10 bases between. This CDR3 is CASRKDRYNEQFF. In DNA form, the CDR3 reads TGTGCCAGCAGGAAGGACAGATACAATGAGCAGTTCTTC.

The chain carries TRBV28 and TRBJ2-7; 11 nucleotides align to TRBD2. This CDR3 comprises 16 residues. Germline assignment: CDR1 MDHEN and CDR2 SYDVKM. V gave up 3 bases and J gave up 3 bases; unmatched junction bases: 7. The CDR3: CASSFSTSGTLYEQYF. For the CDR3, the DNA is TGTGCCAGCAGTTTTTCGACTAGCGGGACCCTCTACGAGCAGTACTTC.

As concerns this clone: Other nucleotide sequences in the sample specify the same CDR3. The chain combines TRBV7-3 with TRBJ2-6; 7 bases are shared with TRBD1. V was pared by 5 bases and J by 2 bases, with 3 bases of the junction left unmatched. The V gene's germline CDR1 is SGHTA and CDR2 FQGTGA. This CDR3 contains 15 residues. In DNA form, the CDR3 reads TGTGCCAGCAGCAGACAGGGTGCTGGGGCCAACGTCCTGACTTTC. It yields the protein CASSRQGAGANVLTF.

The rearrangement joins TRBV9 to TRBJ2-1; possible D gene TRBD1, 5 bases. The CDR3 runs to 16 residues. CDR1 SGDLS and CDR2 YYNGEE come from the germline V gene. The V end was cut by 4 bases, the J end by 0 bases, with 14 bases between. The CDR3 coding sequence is TGTGCCAGCAGCCCTCCCCCGGACACCTCCTACAATGAGCAGTTCTTC. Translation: CASSPPPDTSYNEQFF.

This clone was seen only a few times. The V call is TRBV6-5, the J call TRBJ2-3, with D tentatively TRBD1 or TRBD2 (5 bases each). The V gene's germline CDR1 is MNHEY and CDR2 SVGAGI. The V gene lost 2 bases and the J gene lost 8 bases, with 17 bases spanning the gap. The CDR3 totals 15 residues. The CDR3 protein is CASSYGGATAGTQYF. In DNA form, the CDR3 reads TGTGCCAGCAGTTACGGGGGAGCCACGGCTGGTACGCAGTATTTT.

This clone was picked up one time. In nucleotides, the CDR3 is TGTGCCAGTGGACAGGGGAGAGCAGATACGCAGTATTTT. Translating gives CASGQGRADTQYF. This chain joins TRBV27 and TRBJ2-3; TRBD1 aligns across 9 bases. Germline V gene data show CDR1 as MNHEY and CDR2 as SMNVEV (reference sequence). This CDR3 is built from 13 residues. The V and J ends lost 9 bases and 4 bases, in that order; junction bases with no gene match: 5.

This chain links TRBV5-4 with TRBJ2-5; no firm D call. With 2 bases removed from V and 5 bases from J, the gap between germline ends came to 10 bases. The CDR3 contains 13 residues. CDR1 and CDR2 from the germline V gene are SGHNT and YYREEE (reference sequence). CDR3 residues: CASSFAPVETQYF. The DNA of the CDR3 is TGTGCCAGCAGCTTTGCGCCTGTGGAGACCCAGTACTTC.

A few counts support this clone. The CDR3 loop reads CASSMMGGSVQPQHF. CDR3 DNA sequence: TGTGCCAGTAGTATGATGGGGGGTTCGGTTCAGCCCCAGCATTTT. The genes are TRBV19 and TRBJ1-5; possibly TRBD1 for D (5 bases). V lost 3 bases, J lost 6 bases, and 15 bases lay in between. Germline lookup yields CDR1 LNHDA and CDR2 SQIVND (reference sequence). This CDR3 is 15 amino acids long.

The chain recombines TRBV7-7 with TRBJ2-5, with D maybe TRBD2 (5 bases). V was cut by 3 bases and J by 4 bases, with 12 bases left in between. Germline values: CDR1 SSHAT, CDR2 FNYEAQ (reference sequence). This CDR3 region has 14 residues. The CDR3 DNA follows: TGTGCCAGCAGCTTGAATCCGGGGTCAGAGACCCAGTACTTC. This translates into CASSLNPGSETQYF.

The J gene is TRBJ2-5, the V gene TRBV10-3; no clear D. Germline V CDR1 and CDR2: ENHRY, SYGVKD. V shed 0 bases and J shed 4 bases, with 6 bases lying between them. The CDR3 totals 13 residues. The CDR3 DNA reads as TGTGCCATCAGTGAGTCGGAAAGAGAGACCCAGTACTTC. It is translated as CAISESERETQYF.

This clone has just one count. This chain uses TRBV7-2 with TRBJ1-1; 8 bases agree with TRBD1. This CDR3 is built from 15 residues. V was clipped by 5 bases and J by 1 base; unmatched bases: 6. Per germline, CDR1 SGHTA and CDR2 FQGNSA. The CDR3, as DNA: TGTGCCAGCAGCCAGAGGACAGGGTCGAACACTGAAGCTTTCTTT. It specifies CASSQRTGSNTEAFF.

In DNA, the CDR3 is TGTGCCAGCAGCGCCCGGGACAGGGGGACCTACGAGCAGTACTTC. This translates into CASSARDRGTYEQYF. The V and J genes are TRBV9 and TRBJ2-7; TRBD1 matches 11 bases. This CDR3 contains 15 residues. Trimming took 3 bases from V and 2 from J; bases not matched to a gene: 4. Germline V gene data show CDR1 as SGDLS and CDR2 as YYNGEE.

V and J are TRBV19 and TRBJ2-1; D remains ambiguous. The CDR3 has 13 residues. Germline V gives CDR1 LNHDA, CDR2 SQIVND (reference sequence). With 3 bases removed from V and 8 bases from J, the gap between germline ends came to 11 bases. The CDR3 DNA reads TGTGCCAGTAGTATCCGAGCAAGGTATGAGCAGTTCTTC. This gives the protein CASSIRARYEQFF.

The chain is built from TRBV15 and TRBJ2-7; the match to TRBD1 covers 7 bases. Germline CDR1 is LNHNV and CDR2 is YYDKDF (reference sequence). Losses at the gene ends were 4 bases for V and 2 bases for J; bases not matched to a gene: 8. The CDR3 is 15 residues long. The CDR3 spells CATSTRGQVTYEQYF. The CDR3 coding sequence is TGTGCCACCAGCACTCGTGGACAGGTAACCTACGAGCAGTACTTC. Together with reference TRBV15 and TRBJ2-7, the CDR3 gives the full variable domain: DAMVIQNPRYQVTQFGKPVTLSCSQTLNHNVMYWYQQKSSQAPKLLFHYYDKDFNNEADTPDNFQSRRPNTSFCFLDIRSPGLGDTAMYLCATSTRGQVTYEQYFGPGTRLTVT.

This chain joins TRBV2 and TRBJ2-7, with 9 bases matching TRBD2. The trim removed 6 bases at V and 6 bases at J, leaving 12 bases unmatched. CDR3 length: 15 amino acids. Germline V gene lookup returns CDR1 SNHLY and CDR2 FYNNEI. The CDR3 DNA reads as TGTGCCAGCAGCGTTGATAGGCTAGCGGGAACCGAGCAGTACTTC. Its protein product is CASSVDRLAGTEQYF.

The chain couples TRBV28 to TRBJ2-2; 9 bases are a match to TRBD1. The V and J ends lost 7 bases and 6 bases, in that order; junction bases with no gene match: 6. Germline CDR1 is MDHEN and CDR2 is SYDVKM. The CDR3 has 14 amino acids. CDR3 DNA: TGTGCCAGCATCCAGGGACAGGGTCCCGGGGAGCTGTTTTTT. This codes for CASIQGQGPGELFF.

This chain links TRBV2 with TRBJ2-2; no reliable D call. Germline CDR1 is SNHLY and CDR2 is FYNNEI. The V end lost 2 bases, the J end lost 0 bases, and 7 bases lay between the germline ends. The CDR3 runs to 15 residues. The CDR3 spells CASSEISPNTGELFF. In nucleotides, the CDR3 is TGTGCCAGCAGTGAAATCAGCCCGAACACCGGGGAGCTGTTTTTT.

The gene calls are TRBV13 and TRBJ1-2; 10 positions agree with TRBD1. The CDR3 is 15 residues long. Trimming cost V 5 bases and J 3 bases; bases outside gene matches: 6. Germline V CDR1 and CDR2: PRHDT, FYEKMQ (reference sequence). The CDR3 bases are TGTGCCAGCAGCCGAAAAGGACAGGGGGACTATGGCTACACCTTC. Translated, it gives CASSRKGQGDYGYTF.

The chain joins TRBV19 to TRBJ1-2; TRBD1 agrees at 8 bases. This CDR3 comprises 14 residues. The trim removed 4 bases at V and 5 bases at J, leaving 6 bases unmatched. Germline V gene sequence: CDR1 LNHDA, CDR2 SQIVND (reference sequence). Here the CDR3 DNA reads TGTGCCAGTAGTACTGACAGGGGAGTGTATGGCTACACCTTC. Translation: CASSTDRGVYGYTF.

DNA of the CDR3: TGCGCCAGCAGCAGAGTGGGGGGAACTAATGAAAAACTGTTTTTT. It codes for CASSRVGGTNEKLFF. The V and J genes are TRBV4-1 and TRBJ1-4, with a weak D call TRBD1 (5 bases). Deletions cut 5 bases from V and 1 base from J, with 11 bases between. Germline assignment: CDR1 MGHRA and CDR2 YSYEKL. This CDR3 contains 15 residues.

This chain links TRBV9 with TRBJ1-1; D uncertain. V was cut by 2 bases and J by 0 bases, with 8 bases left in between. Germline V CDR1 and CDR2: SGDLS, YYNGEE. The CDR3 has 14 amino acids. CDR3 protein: CASSVLSMNTEAFF. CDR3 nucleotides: TGTGCCAGCAGCGTGTTGTCCATGAACACTGAAGCTTTCTTT.

The CDR3 coding sequence is TGTGCCAGCAGCGCCAGGACCGACAGCTCCTACGAGCAGTACTTC. Translating gives CASSARTDSSYEQYF. The rearrangement links TRBV13 to TRBJ2-7, with D tentatively TRBD1 (5 bases). V was pared by 5 bases and J by 0 bases, with 14 bases between. The CDR3 runs to 15 residues. Germline V gives CDR1 PRHDT, CDR2 FYEKMQ (reference sequence).

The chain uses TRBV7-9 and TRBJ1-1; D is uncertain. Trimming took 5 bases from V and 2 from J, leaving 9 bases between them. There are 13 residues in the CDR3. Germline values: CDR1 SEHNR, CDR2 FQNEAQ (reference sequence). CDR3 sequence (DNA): TGTGCCAGCAGCCAACAAGTAAACACTGAAGCTTTCTTT. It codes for CASSQQVNTEAFF.